This T cell receptor beta chain derives from a study of T cell responses to AZD1222 COVID-19 vaccine. The assay was immunoSEQ multiplex PCR, and TCRdb's table has in-frame clones only and misses some. This table holds around 140,000 clones, about 92% found once. The study, taken as a whole, reports: Donors, mostly white British, included more females; clonal diversity was possibly underestimated. Nearly half of unique spike-specific TCRs reportedly avoided B.1.351 and B.1.1.7 mutated regions. CD4 TCRs associated with vaccination spanned spike, dominating at 160-218 and 743-854. Seropositivity was recorded at baseline in only six AZD1222 recipients.

About this clone itself: What it recognizes is unknown.

In germline, CDR1 is ENHRY, CDR2 SYGVKD. The CDR3 is 13 residues long. V lost 2 bases to trimming and J lost 5 bases, with 9 bases between them. The chain links TRBV10-3 to TRBJ1-1; tentative D call: TRBD1 (5 bases). The clonotype comes from an adult who had recovered from COVID-19. Sequenced material: peripheral blood, taken after recovery from COVID-19. This CDR3 reads CAISEGRETEAFF. CDR3 bases: TGTGCCATCAGTGAGGGCAGGGAAACTGAAGCTTTCTTT.